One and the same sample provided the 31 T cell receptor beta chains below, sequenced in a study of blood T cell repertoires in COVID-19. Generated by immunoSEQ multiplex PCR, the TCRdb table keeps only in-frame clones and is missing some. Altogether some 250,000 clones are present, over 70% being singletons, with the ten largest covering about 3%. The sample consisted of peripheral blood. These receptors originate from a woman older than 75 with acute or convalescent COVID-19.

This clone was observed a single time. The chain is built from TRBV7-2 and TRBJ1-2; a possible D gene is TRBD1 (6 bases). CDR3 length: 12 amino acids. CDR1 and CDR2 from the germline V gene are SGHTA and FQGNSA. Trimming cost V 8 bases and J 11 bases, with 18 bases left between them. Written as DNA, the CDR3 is TGTGCCAGCTCCCAGGGGAGGGGACGATACACCTTC. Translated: CASSQGRGRYTF.

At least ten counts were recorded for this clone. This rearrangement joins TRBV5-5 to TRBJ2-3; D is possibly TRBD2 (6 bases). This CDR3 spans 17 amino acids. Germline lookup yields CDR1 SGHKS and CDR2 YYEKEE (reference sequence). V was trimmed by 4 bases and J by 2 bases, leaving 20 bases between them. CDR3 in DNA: TGTGCCAGCAGCGACCTAGGTGGGGGGAGACACACAGATACGCAGTATTTT. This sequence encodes CASSDLGGGRHTDTQYF.

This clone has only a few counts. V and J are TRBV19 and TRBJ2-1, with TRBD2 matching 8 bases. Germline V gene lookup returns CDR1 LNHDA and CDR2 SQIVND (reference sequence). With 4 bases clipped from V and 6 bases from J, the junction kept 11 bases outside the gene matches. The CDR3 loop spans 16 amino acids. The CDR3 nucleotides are TGTGCCAGTAGTACCAATACCGGGACTAGGTCCAATGAGCAGTTCTTC. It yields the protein CASSTNTGTRSNEQFF. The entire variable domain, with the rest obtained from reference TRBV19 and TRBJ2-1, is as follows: DGGITQSPKYLFRKEGQNVTLSCEQNLNHDAMYWYRQDPGQGLRLIYYSQIVNDFQKGDIAEGYSVSREKKESFPLTVTSAQKNPTAFYLCASSTNTGTRSNEQFFGPGTRLTVL.

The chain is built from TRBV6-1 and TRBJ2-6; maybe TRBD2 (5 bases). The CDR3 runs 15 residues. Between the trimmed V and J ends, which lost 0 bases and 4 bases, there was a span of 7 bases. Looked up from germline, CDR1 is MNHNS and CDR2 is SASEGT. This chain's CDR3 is CASSEAGKGANVLTF. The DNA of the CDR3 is TGTGCCAGCAGTGAAGCCGGGAAGGGGGCCAACGTCCTGACTTTC.

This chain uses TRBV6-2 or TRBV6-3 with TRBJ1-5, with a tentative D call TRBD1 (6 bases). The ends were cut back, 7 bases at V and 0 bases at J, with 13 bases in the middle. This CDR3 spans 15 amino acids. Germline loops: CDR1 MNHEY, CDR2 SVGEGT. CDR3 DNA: TGTGCCAGCACCCCGGGACAAACTAGCAATCAGCCCCAGCATTTT. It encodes CASTPGQTSNQPQHF.

DNA for the CDR3: TGTGCCAGCAGTAGAGGACAGGGGCCCTACGAGCAGTACTTC. As protein: CASSRGQGPYEQYF. The chain employs TRBV25-1 and TRBJ2-7, with 9 bases lining up with TRBD1. This CDR3 contains 14 residues. The germline V gene has CDR1 MGHDK and CDR2 SYGVNS. J gave up 2 bases and V 5 bases, and 4 bases lay outside the gene matches.

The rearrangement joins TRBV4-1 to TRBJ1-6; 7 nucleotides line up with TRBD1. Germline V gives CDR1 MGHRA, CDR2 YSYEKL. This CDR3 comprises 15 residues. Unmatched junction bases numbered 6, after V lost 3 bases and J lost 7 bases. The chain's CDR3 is CASSQSLQGNSPLHF. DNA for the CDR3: TGCGCCAGCAGCCAGTCTTTACAGGGGAATTCACCCCTCCACTTT.

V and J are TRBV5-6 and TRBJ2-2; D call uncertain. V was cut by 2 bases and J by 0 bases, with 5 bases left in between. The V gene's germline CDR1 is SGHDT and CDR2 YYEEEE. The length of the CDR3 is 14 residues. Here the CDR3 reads CASSFVANTGELFF. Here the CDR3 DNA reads TGTGCCAGCAGCTTTGTAGCGAACACCGGGGAGCTGTTTTTT. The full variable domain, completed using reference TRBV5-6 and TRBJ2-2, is DAGVTQSPTHLIKTRGQQVTLRCSPKSGHDTVSWYQQALGQGPQFIFQYYEEEERQRGNFPDRFSGHQFPNYSSELNVNALLLGDSALYLCASSFVANTGELFFGEGSRLTVL.

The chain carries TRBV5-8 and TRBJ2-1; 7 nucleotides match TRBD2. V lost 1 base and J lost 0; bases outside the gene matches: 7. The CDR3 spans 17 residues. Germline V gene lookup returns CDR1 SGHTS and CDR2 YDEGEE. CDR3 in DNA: TGTGCCAGCAGCTTGAATAAGCGGGGCCCCTCCTACAATGAGCAGTTCTTC. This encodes CASSLNKRGPSYNEQFF.

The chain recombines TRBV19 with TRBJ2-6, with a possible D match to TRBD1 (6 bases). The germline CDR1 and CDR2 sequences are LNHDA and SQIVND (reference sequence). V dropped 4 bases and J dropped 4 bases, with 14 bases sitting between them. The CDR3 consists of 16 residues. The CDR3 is CASSSKTGRGANVLTF. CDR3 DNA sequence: TGTGCCAGTAGTAGTAAAACAGGGAGAGGGGCCAACGTCCTGACTTTC.

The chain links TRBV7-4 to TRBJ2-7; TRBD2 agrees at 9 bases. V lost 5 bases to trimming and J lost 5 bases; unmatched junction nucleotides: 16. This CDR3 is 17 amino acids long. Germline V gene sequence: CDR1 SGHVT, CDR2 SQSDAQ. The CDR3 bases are TGTGCCAGCAGCCTCCGGGGTCCGGGACTAGCTTTTGACGAGCAGTACTTC. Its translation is CASSLRGPGLAFDEQYF.

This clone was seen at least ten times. The CDR3 DNA reads TGTGCCAGTCACGGCACCGGGACAGGAGAATCCTACGAGCAGTACTTC. Translation: CASHGTGTGESYEQYF. This sequence joins TRBV19 and TRBJ2-7; 8 nucleotides match TRBD1. V lost 8 bases, J lost 1 base, and 13 bases stayed unmatched. The CDR3 has 16 residues. CDR1 and CDR2 (germline): LNHDA, SQIVND (reference sequence).

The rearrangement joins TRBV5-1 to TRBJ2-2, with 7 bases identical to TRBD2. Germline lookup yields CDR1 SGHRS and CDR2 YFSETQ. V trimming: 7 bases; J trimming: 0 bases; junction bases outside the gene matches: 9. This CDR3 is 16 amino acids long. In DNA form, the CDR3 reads TGCGCCAGCCTATTGGGGGGACTAACGAACACCGGGGAGCTGTTTTTT. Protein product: CASLLGGLTNTGELFF.

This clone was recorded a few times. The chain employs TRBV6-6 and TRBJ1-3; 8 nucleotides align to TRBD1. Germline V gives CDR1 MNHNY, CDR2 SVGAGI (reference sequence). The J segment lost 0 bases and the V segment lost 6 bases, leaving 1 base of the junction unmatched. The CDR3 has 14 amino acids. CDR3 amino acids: CASSTGGSGNTIYF. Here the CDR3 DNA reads TGTGCCAGCAGCACAGGGGGCTCTGGAAACACCATATATTTT.

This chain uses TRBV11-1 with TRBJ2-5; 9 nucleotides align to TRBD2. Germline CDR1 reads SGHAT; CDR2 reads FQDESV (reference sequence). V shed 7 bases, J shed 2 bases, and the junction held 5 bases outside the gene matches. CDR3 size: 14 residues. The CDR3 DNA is TGTGCCAGCATCGGACTAGCGCCTCAAGAGACCCAGTACTTC. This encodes CASIGLAPQETQYF.

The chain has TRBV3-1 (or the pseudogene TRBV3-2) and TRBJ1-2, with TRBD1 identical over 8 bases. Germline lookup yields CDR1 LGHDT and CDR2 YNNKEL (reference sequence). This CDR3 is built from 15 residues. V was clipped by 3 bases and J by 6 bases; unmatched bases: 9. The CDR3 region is CASSHRTGPHDGYTF. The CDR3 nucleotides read TGTGCCAGCAGCCATAGGACAGGGCCACACGATGGCTACACCTTC.

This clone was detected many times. The CDR3 is CASRLTPGQGNYEQYF. Here the CDR3 DNA reads TGTGCCAGCAGACTTACTCCGGGACAGGGAAACTACGAGCAGTACTTC. The chain uses TRBV27 and TRBJ2-7; 9 bases are a match to TRBD1. V lost 6 bases, J lost 3 bases, and 12 bases stayed unmatched. Germline CDR1 and CDR2: MNHEY and SMNVEV (reference sequence). The CDR3 has 16 amino acids.

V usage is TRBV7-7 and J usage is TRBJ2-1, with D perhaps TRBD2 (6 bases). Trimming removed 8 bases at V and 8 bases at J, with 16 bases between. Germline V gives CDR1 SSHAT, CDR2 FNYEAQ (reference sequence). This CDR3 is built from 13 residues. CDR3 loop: CASAWRVGDEQFF. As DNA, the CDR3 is TGTGCCAGCGCGTGGAGGGTGGGCGATGAGCAGTTCTTC.

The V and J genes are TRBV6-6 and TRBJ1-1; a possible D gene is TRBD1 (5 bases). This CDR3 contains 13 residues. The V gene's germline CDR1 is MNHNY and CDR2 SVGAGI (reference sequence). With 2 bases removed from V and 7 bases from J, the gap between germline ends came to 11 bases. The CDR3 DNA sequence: TGTGCCAGCAGTTACCAAGACAGCTATGAAGCTTTCTTT. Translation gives CASSYQDSYEAFF.

Here the CDR3 reads CASPAGPGNTIYF. In nucleotides, the CDR3 is TGTGCCAGCCCGGCAGGGCCTGGAAACACCATATATTTT. V gene TRBV7-9 combines with J gene TRBJ1-3; maybe TRBD1 (5 bases). V lost 8 bases to trimming and J lost 2 bases, with 10 bases between them. Germline CDR1 reads SEHNR; CDR2 reads FQNEAQ (reference sequence). This CDR3 spans 13 amino acids.

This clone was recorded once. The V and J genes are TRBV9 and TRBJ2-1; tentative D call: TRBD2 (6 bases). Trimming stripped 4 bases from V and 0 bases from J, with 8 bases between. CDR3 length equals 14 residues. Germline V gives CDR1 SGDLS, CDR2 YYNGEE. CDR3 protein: CASSRGSSYNEQFF. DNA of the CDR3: TGTGCCAGCAGCCGGGGGAGCTCCTACAATGAGCAGTTCTTC. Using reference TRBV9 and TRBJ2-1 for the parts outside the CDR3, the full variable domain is DSGVTQTPKHLITATGQRVTLRCSPRSGDLSVYWYQQSLDQGLQFLIQYYNGEERAKGNILERFSAQQFPDLHSELNLSSLELGDSALYFCASSRGSSYNEQFFGPGTRLTVL.

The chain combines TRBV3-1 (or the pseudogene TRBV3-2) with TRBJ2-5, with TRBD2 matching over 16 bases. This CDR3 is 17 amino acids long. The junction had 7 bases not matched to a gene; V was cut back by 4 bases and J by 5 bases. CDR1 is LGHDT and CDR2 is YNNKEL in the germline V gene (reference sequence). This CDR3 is CASSPGTSGGARETQYF. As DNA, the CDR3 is TGTGCCAGCAGCCCAGGGACTAGCGGGGGGGCACGTGAGACCCAGTACTTC.

CDR3 residues: CASSFTGFSSYNSPLHF. In DNA, the CDR3 is TGTGCCAGCAGCTTCACAGGATTCAGCTCCTATAATTCACCCCTCCACTTT. The chain is built from TRBV7-9 and TRBJ1-6; weak D call: TRBD1 (5 bases). Germline CDR1 reads SEHNR; CDR2 reads FQNEAQ (reference sequence). The V end lost 3 bases, the J end lost 0 bases, and 12 bases lay between the germline ends. This CDR3 spans 17 amino acids.

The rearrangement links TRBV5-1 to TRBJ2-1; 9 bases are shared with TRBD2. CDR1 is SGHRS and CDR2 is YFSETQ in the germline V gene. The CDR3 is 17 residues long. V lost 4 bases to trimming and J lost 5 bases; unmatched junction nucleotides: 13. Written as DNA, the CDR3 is TGCGCCAGCAGCCTAGGCATAGCGGGAGTGGGACACAATGAGCAGTTCTTC. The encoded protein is CASSLGIAGVGHNEQFF. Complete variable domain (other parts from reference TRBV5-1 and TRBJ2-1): KAGVTQTPRYLIKTRGQQVTLSCSPISGHRSVSWYQQTPGQGLQFLFEYFSETQRNKGNFPGRFSGRQFSNSRSEMNVSTLELGDSALYLCASSLGIAGVGHNEQFFGPGTRLTVL.

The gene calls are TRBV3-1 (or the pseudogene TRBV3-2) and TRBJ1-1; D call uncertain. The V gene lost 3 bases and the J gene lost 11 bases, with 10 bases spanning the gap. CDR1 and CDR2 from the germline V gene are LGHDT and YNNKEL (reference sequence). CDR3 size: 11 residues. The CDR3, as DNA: TGTGCCAGCAGCCACGGGTCAGTTGCTTTCTTT. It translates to CASSHGSVAFF.

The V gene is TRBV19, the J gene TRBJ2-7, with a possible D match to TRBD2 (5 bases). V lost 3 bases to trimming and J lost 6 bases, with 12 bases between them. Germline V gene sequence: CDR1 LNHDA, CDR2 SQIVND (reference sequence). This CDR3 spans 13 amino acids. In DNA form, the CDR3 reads TGTGCCAGTAGTATTGTACGGGGTGGCGAGCAGTACTTC. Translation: CASSIVRGGEQYF.

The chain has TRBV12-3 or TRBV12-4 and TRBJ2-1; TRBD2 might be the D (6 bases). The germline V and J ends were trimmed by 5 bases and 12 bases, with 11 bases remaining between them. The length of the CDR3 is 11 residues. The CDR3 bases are TGTGCCAGCAGTATCCAGGGAGGGCAGTTCTTC. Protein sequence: CASSIQGGQFF.

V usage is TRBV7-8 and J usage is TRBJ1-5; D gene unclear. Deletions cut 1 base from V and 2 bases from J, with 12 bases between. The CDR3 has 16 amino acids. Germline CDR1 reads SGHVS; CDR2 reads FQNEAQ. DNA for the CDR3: TGTGCCAGCAGCTTAGGAGGGTTGAACGGCAATCAGCCCCAGCATTTT. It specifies CASSLGGLNGNQPQHF.

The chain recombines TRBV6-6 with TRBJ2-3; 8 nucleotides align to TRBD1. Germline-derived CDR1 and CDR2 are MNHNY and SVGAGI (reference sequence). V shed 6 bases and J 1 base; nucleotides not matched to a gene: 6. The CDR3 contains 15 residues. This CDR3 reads CASSRTGQGTDTQYF. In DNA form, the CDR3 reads TGTGCCAGCAGCAGAACGGGACAGGGCACAGATACGCAGTATTTT.

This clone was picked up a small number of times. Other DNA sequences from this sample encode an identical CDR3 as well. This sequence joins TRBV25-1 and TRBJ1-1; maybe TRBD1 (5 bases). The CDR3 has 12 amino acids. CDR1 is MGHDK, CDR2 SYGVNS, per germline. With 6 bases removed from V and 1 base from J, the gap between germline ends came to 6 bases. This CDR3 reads CASSRENTEAFF. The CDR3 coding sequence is TGTGCCAGCAGCAGGGAGAACACTGAAGCTTTCTTT.

The CDR3 here is CASSQDRTGGYTF. CDR3 nucleotide sequence: TGTGCCAGCAGCCAAGATCGGACAGGGGGCTACACCTTC. This sequence joins TRBV3-1 (or the pseudogene TRBV3-2) and TRBJ1-2, with 8 bases matching TRBD1. This CDR3 has 13 residues. Germline V gene data show CDR1 as LGHDT and CDR2 as YNNKEL (reference sequence). V gave up 0 bases and J gave up 8 bases; unmatched junction bases: 2.